Sequencing of this TCR beta chain was carried out in a study of response to subunit inactivated influenza vaccine. The germline V and J ends were trimmed by 0 bases and 1 base, with 6 bases remaining between them. Looked up from germline, CDR1 is KGHSH and CDR2 is LQKENI. This CDR3 comprises 15 residues. One entry per CDR3 protein results from TCRdb running MiXCR on the RT-PCR reads. Of about 580,000 distinct CDR3 sequences listed, roughly 15% were seen once; the top ten hold 11%. In this sample, this clonotype turned up a few times. The sample consisted of PBMCs from blood, taken 12 days after vaccination. The rearrangement links TRBV18 to TRBJ2-2; D call uncertain. The source of this sequence is a man between 50 and 59 years old who received an inactivated influenza vaccine. Here the CDR3 reads CASSPPTENTGELFF. As DNA, the CDR3 is TGTGCCAGCTCACCACCGACCGAGAACACCGGGGAGCTGTTTTTT.